The 15 T cell receptor beta chains below come from one sample, sequenced in a study of beta chain features in type 1 diabetes. Study observations and caveats: Shorter TCRB CDR3s, moderately but significantly so, were found in Type 1 diabetes patients in all four CD4+ subsets.

These TCRs' antigens remain unknown. The authors reverse transcribed all of the isolated RNA, so sequencing captured expressed TCRB transcripts. Generated by immunoSEQ multiplex PCR, the TCRdb table keeps only in-frame clones and is missing some. Altogether hundreds of thousands of clones are present, over 11% being singletons, with the ten largest covering approximately 0.042%. The sequenced sample was naive CD4+ T cells from blood. The receptor set was obtained from a man aged 18-30 years with type 1 diabetes.

This clone was seen more than once but under ten times. The chain combines TRBV6-6 with TRBJ2-5, with 11 bases matching TRBD2. There are 16 residues in the CDR3. CDR1 is MNHNY and CDR2 is SVGAGI in the germline V gene (reference sequence). V lost 2 bases and J lost 1; bases outside the gene matches: 3. As DNA, the CDR3 is TGTGCCAGCAGTTACCCACTAGCGGGAGCCCAAGAGACCCAGTACTTC. Translation: CASSYPLAGAQETQYF.

Here the CDR3 reads CSVSGTGGPPLHF. For the CDR3, the DNA is TGCAGCGTCTCCGGGACAGGGGGCCCACCCCTCCACTTT. The rearrangement uses TRBV29-1 and TRBJ1-6; TRBD1 matches at 12 bases. The CDR3 has 13 residues. Germline V gene data show CDR1 as SQVTM and CDR2 as ANQGSEA. V dropped 6 bases and J dropped 11; count of bases not matched to a gene: 5.

This clone was seen more than once but under ten times. J is TRBJ2-5 and V is TRBV9; 9 positions match TRBD1. Germline V gene lookup returns CDR1 SGDLS and CDR2 YYNGEE. This CDR3 is 15 amino acids long. Losses at the gene ends were 3 bases for V and 5 bases for J; bases not matched to a gene: 8. The CDR3 sequence: CASSARDRVFETQYF. Here the CDR3 DNA reads TGTGCCAGCAGCGCCCGGGACAGGGTTTTTGAGACCCAGTACTTC.

The V call is TRBV18, the J call TRBJ1-1; maybe TRBD1 (5 bases). This CDR3 spans 16 amino acids. Trimming removed 0 bases from V and 11 bases from J, with 22 bases in between. Germline CDR1 is KGHSH and CDR2 is LQKENI. In nucleotides, the CDR3 is TGTGCCAGCTCACCACCTCTTTCCCCGGGGGTAGCCCTGGCTTTCTTT. It specifies CASSPPLSPGVALAFF.

In this sample, this clone turned up a few times. This chain joins TRBV10-3 and TRBJ2-3; no definite D call. Trimming left V 11 bases short and J 5 bases short, with 14 bases between. This CDR3 region has 12 residues. CDR1 ENHRY and CDR2 SYGVKD come from the germline V gene. CDR3 DNA: TGTGCCGTCCACAGTGTTGGAGATACGCAGTATTTT. Its protein product is CAVHSVGDTQYF.

This clone was seen more than once but under ten times. V and J are TRBV28 and TRBJ2-1; TRBD2 matches 12 bases. This CDR3 comprises 16 residues. V shed 5 bases and J 9 bases; nucleotides not matched to a gene: 11. The germline V gene has CDR1 MDHEN and CDR2 SYDVKM. In nucleotides, the CDR3 is TGTGCCAGCAGTAACCCGCGACTAGCGGGAGACATTGAGCAGTTCTTC. It yields the protein CASSNPRLAGDIEQFF. Full variable domain (rest looked up from reference TRBV28 and TRBJ2-1): DVKVTQSSRYLVKRTGEKVFLECVQDMDHENMFWYRQDPGLGLRLIYFSYDVKMKEKGDIPEGYSVSREKKERFSLILESASTNQTSMYLCASSNPRLAGDIEQFFGPGTRLTVL.

This chain joins TRBV30 and TRBJ2-7; D may match TRBD1 or TRBD2 (5 bases each). In germline, CDR1 is GTSNPN, CDR2 SVGIG (reference sequence). Trimming took 0 bases from V and 2 from J, leaving 14 bases between them. The CDR3 sequence is 15 residues long. For the CDR3, the DNA is TGTGCCTGGAGTGTCGGGACCCCAGGCGCCTACGAGCAGTACTTC. It is translated as CAWSVGTPGAYEQYF.

This rearrangement joins TRBV6-5 to TRBJ2-6; D call uncertain. Germline V gene data show CDR1 as MNHEY and CDR2 as SVGAGI. Trimming shortened V by 3 bases and J by 0 bases, and 9 bases separated the two germline ends. The CDR3 length is 16 residues. In DNA, the CDR3 is TGTGCCAGCAGTTATTACGGAAACTCTGGGGCCAACGTCCTGACTTTC. The encoded protein is CASSYYGNSGANVLTF.

The chain is built from TRBV10-3 and TRBJ2-7; tentatively, D is TRBD1 (6 bases). The CDR3 covers 14 residues. The V and J ends lost 5 bases and 2 bases respectively, with 13 bases between them. The germline V gene has CDR1 ENHRY and CDR2 SYGVKD. This chain's CDR3 is CAISSQGITYEQYF. The CDR3 bases are TGTGCCATCAGTTCGCAGGGGATAACCTACGAGCAGTACTTC.

The rearrangement joins TRBV7-2 to TRBJ1-1; 7 bases are a match to TRBD1. The V gene's germline CDR1 is SGHTA and CDR2 FQGNSA. This CDR3 has 16 residues. The J segment lost 1 base and the V segment lost 3 bases, leaving 8 bases of the junction unmatched. The CDR3 loop reads CASSFSPGGGNTEAFF. CDR3 bases: TGTGCCAGCAGCTTCTCCCCAGGGGGAGGGAACACTGAAGCTTTCTTT.

This chain uses TRBV19 with TRBJ2-7, with D perhaps TRBD2 (5 bases). In germline, CDR1 is LNHDA, CDR2 SQIVND (reference sequence). Trimming removed 4 bases at V and 6 bases at J, with 19 bases between. The CDR3 has 15 residues. The CDR3 coding sequence is TGTGCCAGTAGTAGGGCGGGCCCGGGCAGTGTCGAGCAGTACTTC. It encodes CASSRAGPGSVEQYF.

The rearrangement links TRBV6-5 to TRBJ1-5; D remains ambiguous. Germline lookup yields CDR1 MNHEY and CDR2 SVGAGI. V gave up 0 bases and J gave up 7 bases, with 7 bases separating them. The CDR3 covers 13 residues. The CDR3 region is CASSYSRTQPQHF. The CDR3, as DNA: TGTGCCAGCAGTTACTCACGGACGCAGCCCCAGCATTTT.

This clone was found a few times. The genes are TRBV28 and TRBJ2-3; TRBD2 matches at 10 bases. CDR1 is MDHEN and CDR2 is SYDVKM in the germline V gene. The trim removed 6 bases at V and 4 bases at J, leaving 10 bases unmatched. The CDR3 covers 16 residues. This chain's CDR3 is CASSADSGGAADTQYF. The CDR3, as DNA: TGTGCCAGCAGCGCTGACAGCGGGGGGGCCGCAGATACGCAGTATTTT.

The chain uses TRBV6-5 and TRBJ2-7; the D is unclear. Deletions cut 4 bases from V and 3 bases from J, with 10 bases between. Per the germline V gene, CDR1 is MNHEY and CDR2 is SVGAGI. The CDR3 totals 13 residues. The CDR3 protein is CASSLGIFYEQYF. CDR3 coding DNA: TGTGCCAGCAGTTTAGGGATTTTCTACGAGCAGTACTTC.

This chain uses TRBV6-4 with TRBJ1-5; D perhaps matches TRBD1 (5 bases). Germline V gene lookup returns CDR1 MRHNA and CDR2 SNTAGT. V was cut by 10 bases and J by 5 bases, with 18 bases left in between. The CDR3 runs to 14 residues. The CDR3 region is CATSRGVGDQPQHF. DNA of the CDR3: TGTGCCACCTCCCGGGGGGTCGGGGATCAGCCCCAGCATTTT.